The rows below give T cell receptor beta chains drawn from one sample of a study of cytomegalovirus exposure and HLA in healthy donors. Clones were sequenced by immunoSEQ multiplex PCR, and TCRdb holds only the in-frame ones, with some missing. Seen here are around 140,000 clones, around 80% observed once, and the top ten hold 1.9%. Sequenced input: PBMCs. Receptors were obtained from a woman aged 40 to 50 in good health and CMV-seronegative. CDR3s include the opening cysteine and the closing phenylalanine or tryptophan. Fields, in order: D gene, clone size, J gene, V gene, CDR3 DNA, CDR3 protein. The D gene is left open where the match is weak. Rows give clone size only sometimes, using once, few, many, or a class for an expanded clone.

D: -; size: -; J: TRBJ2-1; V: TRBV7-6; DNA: TGTGCCAGCAGCTCACTTACAGTATACAATGAGCAGTTCTTC; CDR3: CASSSLTVYNEQFF
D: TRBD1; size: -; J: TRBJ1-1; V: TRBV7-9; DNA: TGTGCCAGCAGCTGGACAGGGGGAGGGACTGAAGCTTTCTTT; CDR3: CASSWTGGGTEAFF
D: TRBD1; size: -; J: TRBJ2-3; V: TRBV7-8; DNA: TGTGCCAGCAGCCAGACGTCCCCGGGACAGGGTCCAGATACGCAGTATTTT; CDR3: CASSQTSPGQGPDTQYF
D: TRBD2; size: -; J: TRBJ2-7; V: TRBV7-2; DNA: TGTGCCAGCAGCGGGTACTTAGCTAGCGGGAGTTACGAGCAGTACTTC; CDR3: CASSGYLASGSYEQYF
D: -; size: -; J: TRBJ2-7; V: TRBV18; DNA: TGTGCCAGCTCACCACCGGATATCAGGGAGGTCTACGAGCAGTACTTC; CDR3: CASSPPDIREVYEQYF
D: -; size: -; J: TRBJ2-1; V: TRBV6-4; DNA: TGTGCCAGCAGTGGACTCGGGAATGAGCAGTTCTTC; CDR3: CASSGLGNEQFF
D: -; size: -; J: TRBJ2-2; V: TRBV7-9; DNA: TGTGCCAGCAGCCGAGTGGACATGCCCACCGGGGAGCTGTTTTTT; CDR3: CASSRVDMPTGELFF
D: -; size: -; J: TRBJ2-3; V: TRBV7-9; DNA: TGTGCCAGCAGCTCAGGACTGAGCACAGATACGCAGTATTTT; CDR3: CASSSGLSTDTQYF
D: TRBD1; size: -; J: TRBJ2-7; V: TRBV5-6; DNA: TGTGCCAGCAGCTCCATCCGGACAGGGCTCGCCTACGAGCAGTACTTC; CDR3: CASSSIRTGLAYEQYF
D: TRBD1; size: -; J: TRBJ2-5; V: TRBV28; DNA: TGTGCCGCCCGGGACAGATCCCTTTGGGCCCAGTACTTC; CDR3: CAARDRSLWAQYF
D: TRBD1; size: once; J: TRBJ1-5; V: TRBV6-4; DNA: TGTGCCAGCAGTGACTTGGACAGGGCGGTCAATCAGCCCCAGCATTTT; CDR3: CASSDLDRAVNQPQHF
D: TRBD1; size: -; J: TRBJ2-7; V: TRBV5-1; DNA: TGCGCCAGCAGCCCTGGGACAGAATCTCCCTACGAGCAGTACTTC; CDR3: CASSPGTESPYEQYF
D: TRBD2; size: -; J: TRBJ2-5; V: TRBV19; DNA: TGTGCCAGTCAAGGGACTAGCGGTAAAGAGACCCAGTACTTC; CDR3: CASQGTSGKETQYF
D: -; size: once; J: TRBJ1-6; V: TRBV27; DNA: TGTGCCAGCAGTTTAGCGAGCACCGCCTATTCACCCCTCCACTTT; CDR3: CASSLASTAYSPLHF
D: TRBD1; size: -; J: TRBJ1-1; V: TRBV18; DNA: TGTGCCAGCTCACCGGGACAGGACACTGAAGCTTTCTTT; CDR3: CASSPGQDTEAFF
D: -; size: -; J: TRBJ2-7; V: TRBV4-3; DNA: TGCGCCAGCAGCCAAGCAGTCGGTGGGGGGACTCGATCCTACGAGCAGTACTTC; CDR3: CASSQAVGGGTRSYEQYF
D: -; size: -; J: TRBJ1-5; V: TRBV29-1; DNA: TGCAGCGCGAAGCTAGCCGGGCTCAATCAGCCCCAGCATTTT; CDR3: CSAKLAGLNQPQHF
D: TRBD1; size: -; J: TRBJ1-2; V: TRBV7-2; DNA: TGTGCCAGCAGCTTCGGGACAGGGGGGATCTATGGCTACACCTTC; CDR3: CASSFGTGGIYGYTF
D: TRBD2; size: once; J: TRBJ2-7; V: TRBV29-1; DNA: TGCAGCGTTGGGAAGCGGGAGTTCTCCTACGAGCAGTACTTC; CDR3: CSVGKREFSYEQYF
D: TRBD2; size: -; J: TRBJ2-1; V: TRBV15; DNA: TGTGCCACCAGCAGAGGCGGGAGCTCCTACAATGAGCAGTTCTTC; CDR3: CATSRGGSSYNEQFF
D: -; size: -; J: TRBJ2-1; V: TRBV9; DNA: TGTGCCAGCAGCGGGAGTGGGAGCTCCTACAATGAGCAGTTCTTC; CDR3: CASSGSGSSYNEQFF
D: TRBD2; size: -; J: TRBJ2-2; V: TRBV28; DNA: TGTGCCAGCGGGGGACTAGCGGAAGTCTCCTCCGGGGAGCTGTTTTTT; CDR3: CASGGLAEVSSGELFF
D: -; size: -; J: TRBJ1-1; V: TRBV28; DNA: TGTGCCAGCAGTTTATCATTGGGGGCCGGGACTGAAGCTTTCTTT; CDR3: CASSLSLGAGTEAFF
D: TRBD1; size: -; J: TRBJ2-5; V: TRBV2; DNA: TGTGCCAGCTCCATGGAGACAGGGGCCGCCAAGACCCAGTACTTC; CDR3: CASSMETGAAKTQYF
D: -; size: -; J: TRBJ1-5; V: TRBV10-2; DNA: TGCGCCAGCAGTGAGTTCCGGGATCAGCCCCAGCATTTT; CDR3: CASSEFRDQPQHF
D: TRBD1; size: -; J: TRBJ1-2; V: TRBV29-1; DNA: TGCAGCGTTCACCAAGGACAGGGGAACTATGGCTACACCTTC; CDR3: CSVHQGQGNYGYTF
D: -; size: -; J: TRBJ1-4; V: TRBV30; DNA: TGTGCCTGGAATTGGGGCCCTAATGAAAAACTGTTTTTT; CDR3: CAWNWGPNEKLFF
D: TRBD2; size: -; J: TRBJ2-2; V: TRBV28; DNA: TGTGCCAGCAGTTCCCGGACTAGCGGGAGGTCAACCGGGGAGCTGTTTTTT; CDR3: CASSSRTSGRSTGELFF
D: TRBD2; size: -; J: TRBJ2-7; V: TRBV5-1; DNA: TGCGCCAGCAGCTCCATAGCGGGAGGACCCATCGTCGAGCAGTACTTC; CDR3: CASSSIAGGPIVEQYF
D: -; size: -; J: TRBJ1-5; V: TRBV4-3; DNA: TGCGCCAGCAGCCAAGAGAGATCCCCGTATCAGCCCCAGCATTTT; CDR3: CASSQERSPYQPQHF
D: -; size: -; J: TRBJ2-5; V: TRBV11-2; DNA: TGTGCCAGCAGCTTTGCGCGGCAAGAGACCCAGTACTTC; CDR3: CASSFARQETQYF
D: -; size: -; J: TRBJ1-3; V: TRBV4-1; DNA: TGCGCCAGCAGCCGAATACTTGGACGGAGGGAAAGAAACACCATATATTTT; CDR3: CASSRILGRRERNTIYF
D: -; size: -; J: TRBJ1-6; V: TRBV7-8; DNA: TGTGCCAGCAGCGCACAGGTTTATAATTCACCCCTCCACTTT; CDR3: CASSAQVYNSPLHF
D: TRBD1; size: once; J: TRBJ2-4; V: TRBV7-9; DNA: TGTGCCAGCAGCTTGGGGACAGGGGAGATTCTTGCCAAAAACATTCAGTACTTC; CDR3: CASSLGTGEILAKNIQYF
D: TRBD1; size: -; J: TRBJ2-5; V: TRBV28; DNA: TGTGCCAGCAGATACAGGGGACAGGGTGTAACTCAGTACTTC; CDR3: CASRYRGQGVTQYF
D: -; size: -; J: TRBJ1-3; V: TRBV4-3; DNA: TGCGCCAGCAGCCAAGATTGGTCTGCGGGAAGCTCTGGAAACACCATATATTTT; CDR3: CASSQDWSAGSSGNTIYF
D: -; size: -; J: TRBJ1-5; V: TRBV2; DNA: TGTGCCAGCAGTGAATATTCGGGCAATCAGCCCCAGCATTTT; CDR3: CASSEYSGNQPQHF
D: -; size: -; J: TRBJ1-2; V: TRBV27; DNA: TGTGCCAGCGCTCGAGACAGGTCTTATGGCTACACCTTC; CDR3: CASARDRSYGYTF
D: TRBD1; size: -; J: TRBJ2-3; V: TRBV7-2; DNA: TGTGCCAGCAGGCTCGGTCCGGGACAGGGGGCGACAGATACGCAGTATTTT; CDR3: CASRLGPGQGATDTQYF
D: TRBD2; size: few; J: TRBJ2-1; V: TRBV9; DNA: TGTGCCAGCAGCGTAGGTCGGCTAGCGGGAGTTCGCAATGAGCAGTTCTTC; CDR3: CASSVGRLAGVRNEQFF
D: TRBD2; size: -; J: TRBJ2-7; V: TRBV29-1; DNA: TGCAGCGTTGAAGAGACTAGCGGGAGGGCCTACGAGCAGTACTTC; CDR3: CSVEETSGRAYEQYF